The TCR beta chain under discussion was sequenced for a study of T cell responses to AZD1222 COVID-19 vaccine. This CDR3 contains 13 residues. The V and J ends lost 3 bases and 3 bases respectively, with 11 bases between them. CDR1 and CDR2 from the germline V gene are GTSNPN and SVGIG (reference sequence). TCRdb keeps only in-frame clones here, not all; method: immunoSEQ multiplex PCR. The table includes under 150,000 clones, under 90% detected once. The material was peripheral blood, obtained 28 days after the second AZD1222 dose. This sequence was found in an adult who received the AZD1222 COVID-19 vaccine. V and J are TRBV30 and TRBJ1-2, with a tentative D call TRBD1 (6 bases). The CDR3 region has the DNA TGTGCCTGGAGCGGGGGCAACCACTATGGCTACACCTTC. Its translation is CAWSGGNHYGYTF. Combining the CDR3 with reference TRBV30 and TRBJ1-2 gives the whole variable domain SQTIHQWPATLVQPVGSPLSLECTVEGTSNPNLYWYRQAAGRGLQLLFYSVGIGQISSEVPQNLSASRPQDRQFILSSKKLLLSDSGFYLCAWSGGNHYGYTFGSGTRLTVV.